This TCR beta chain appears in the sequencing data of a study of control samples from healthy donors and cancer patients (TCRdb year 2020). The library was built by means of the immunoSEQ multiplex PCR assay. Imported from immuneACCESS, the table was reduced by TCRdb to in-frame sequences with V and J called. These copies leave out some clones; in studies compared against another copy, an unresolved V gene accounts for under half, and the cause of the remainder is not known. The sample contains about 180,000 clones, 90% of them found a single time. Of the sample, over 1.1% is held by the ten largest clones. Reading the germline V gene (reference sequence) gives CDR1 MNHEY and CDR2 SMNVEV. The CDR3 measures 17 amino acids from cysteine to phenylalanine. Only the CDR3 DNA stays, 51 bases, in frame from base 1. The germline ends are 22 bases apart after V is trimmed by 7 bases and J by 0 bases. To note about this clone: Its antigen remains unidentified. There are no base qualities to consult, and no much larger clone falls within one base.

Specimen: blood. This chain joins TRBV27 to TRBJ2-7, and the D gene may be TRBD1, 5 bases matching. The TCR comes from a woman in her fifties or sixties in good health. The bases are TGTGCCAGCAAACGATCACAGCAGGGCGCAAGCTCCTACGAGCAGTACTTC. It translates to CASKRSQQGASSYEQYF.